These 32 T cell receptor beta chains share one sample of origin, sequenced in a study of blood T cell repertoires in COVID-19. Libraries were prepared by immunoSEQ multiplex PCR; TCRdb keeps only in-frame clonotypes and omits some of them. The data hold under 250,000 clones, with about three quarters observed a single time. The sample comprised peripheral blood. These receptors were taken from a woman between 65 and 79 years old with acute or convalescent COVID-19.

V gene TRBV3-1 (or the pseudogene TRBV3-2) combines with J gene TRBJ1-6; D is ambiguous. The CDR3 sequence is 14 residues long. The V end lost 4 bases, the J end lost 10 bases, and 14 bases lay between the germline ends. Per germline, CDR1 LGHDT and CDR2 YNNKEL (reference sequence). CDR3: CASSPRTGGSPLHF. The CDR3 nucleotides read TGTGCCAGCAGCCCCCGGACGGGAGGCTCACCCCTCCACTTT.

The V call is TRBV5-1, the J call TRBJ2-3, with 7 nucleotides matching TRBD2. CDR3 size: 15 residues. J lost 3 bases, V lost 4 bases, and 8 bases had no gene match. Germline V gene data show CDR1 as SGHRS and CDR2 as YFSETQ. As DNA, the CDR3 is TGCGCCAGCAGCGTCGGGGGGTCAAGGACAGATACGCAGTATTTT. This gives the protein CASSVGGSRTDTQYF.

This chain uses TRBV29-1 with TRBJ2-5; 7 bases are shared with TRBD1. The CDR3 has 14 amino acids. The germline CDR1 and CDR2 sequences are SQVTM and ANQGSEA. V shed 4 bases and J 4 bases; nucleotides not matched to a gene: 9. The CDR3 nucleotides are TGCAGCGTTGGGATAGACAGGGTCAGAGAGACCCAGTACTTC. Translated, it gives CSVGIDRVRETQYF. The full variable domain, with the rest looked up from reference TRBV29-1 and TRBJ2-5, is SAVISQKPSRDICQRGTSLTIQCQVDSQVTMMFWYRQQPGQSLTLIATANQGSEATYESGFVIDKFPISRPNLTFSTLTVSNMSPEDSSIYLCSVGIDRVRETQYFGPGTRLLVL.

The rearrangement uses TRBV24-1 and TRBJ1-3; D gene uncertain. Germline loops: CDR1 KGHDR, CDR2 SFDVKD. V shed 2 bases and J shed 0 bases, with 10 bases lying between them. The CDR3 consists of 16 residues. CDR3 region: CATSDSIGSSGNTIYF. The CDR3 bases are TGTGCCACCAGTGATTCTATTGGGAGCTCTGGAAACACCATATATTTT.

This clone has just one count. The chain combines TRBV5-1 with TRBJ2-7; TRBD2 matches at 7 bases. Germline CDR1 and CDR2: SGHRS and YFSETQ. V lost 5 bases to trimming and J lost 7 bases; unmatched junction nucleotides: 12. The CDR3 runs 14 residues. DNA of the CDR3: TGCGCCAGCAGTGCGAGCGGGGTCCTTATAGAGCAGTACTTC. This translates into CASSASGVLIEQYF.

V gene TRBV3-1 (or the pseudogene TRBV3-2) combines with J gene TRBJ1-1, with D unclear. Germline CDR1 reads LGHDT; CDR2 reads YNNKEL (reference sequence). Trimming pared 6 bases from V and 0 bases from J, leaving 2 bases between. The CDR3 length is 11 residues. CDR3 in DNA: TGTGCCAGCAGTATGAACACTGAAGCTTTCTTT. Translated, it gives CASSMNTEAFF.

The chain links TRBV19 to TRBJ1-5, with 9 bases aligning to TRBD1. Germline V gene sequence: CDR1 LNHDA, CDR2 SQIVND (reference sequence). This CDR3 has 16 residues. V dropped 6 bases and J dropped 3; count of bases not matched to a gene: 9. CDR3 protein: CASRLTGTGSNQPQHF. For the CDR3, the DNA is TGTGCCAGTAGATTAACCGGGACAGGGTCCAATCAGCCCCAGCATTTT.

The CDR3 here is CASSLEHPPFGNTIYF. The CDR3 DNA follows: TGCGCCAGCAGCTTGGAGCATCCACCTTTCGGAAACACCATATATTTT. The V and J genes are TRBV5-1 and TRBJ1-3, with D unresolved. Germline assignment: CDR1 SGHRS and CDR2 YFSETQ. Trimming removed 0 bases from V and 4 bases from J, with 14 bases in between. The CDR3 is made up of 16 amino acids.

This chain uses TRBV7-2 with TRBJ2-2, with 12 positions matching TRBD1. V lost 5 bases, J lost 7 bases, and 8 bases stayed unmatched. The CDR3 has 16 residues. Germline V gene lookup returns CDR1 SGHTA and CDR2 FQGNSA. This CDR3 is CASSTRDRGRFGELFF. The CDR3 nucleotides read TGTGCCAGCAGCACCCGGGACAGGGGGCGTTTCGGGGAGCTGTTTTTT.

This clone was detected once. The CDR3 DNA follows: TGTGCCAGCTCTACAGGGAGATGGGGTGGCTACACCTTC. Translated, it gives CASSTGRWGGYTF. This chain uses TRBV12-3 or TRBV12-4 with TRBJ1-2, with D maybe TRBD1 (6 bases). The CDR3 spans 13 residues. V dropped 8 bases and J dropped 7 bases, with 17 bases sitting between them.

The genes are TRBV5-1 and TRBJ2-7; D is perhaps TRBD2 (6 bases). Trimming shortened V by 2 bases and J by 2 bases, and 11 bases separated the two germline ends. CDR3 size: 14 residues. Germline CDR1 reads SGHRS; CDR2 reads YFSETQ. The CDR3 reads CASSLEGGTYEQYF. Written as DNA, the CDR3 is TGCGCCAGCAGCTTAGAGGGAGGAACCTACGAGCAGTACTTC.

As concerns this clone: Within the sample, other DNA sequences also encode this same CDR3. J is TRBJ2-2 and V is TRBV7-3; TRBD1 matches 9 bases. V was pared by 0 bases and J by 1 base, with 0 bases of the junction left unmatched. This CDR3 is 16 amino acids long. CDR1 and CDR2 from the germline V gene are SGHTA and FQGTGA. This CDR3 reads CASSLTGQGNTGELFF. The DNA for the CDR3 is TGTGCCAGCAGCTTAACGGGACAGGGGAACACCGGGGAGCTGTTTTTT.

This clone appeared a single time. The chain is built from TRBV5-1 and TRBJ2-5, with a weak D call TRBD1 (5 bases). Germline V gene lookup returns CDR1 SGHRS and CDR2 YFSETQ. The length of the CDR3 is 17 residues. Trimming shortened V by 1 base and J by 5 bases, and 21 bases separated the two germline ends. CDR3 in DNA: TGCGCCAGCAGCTTGTTCCCCGGCAGGGTAGGCTGGGAGACCCAGTACTTC. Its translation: CASSLFPGRVGWETQYF.

This CDR3 reads CSASPMGQTNTEAFF. The CDR3 bases are TGCAGTGCTAGTCCAATGGGACAGACGAACACTGAAGCTTTCTTT. The rearrangement joins TRBV20-1 to TRBJ1-1; 7 nucleotides match TRBD1. The CDR3 spans 15 residues. With 3 bases clipped from V and 1 base from J, the junction kept 8 bases outside the gene matches. CDR1 and CDR2 from the germline V gene are DFQATT and SNEGSKA (reference sequence).

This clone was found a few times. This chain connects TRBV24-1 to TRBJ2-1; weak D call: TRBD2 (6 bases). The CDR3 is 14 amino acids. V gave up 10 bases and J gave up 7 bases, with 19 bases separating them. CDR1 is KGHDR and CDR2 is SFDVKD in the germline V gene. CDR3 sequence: CATSRDGVTNEQFF. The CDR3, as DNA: TGTGCCACGTCGCGGGATGGGGTTACGAATGAGCAGTTCTTC.

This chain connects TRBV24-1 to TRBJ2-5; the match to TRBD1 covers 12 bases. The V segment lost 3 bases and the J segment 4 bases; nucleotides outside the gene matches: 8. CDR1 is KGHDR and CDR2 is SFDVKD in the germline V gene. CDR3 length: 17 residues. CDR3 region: CATSDAPGQGAGETQYF. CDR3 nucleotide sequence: TGTGCCACCAGTGATGCTCCGGGACAGGGGGCAGGAGAGACCCAGTACTTC.

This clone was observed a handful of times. The CDR3: CASSQVVGAGSPGELFF. The CDR3 DNA reads as TGTGCCAGCAGCCAAGTAGTAGGTGCAGGGTCACCCGGGGAGCTGTTTTTT. The rearrangement uses TRBV4-2 and TRBJ2-2; D is possibly TRBD1 (5 bases). CDR1 and CDR2 from the germline V gene are LGHNA and YNFKEQ. Trimming left V 1 base short and J 6 bases short, with 18 bases between. The CDR3 covers 17 residues.

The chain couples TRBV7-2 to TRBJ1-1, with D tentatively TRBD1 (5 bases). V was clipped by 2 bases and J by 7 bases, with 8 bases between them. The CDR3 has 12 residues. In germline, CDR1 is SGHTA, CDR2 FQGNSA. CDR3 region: CASSLQGLEAFF. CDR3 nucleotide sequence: TGTGCCAGCAGCTTACAGGGCCTTGAAGCTTTCTTT.

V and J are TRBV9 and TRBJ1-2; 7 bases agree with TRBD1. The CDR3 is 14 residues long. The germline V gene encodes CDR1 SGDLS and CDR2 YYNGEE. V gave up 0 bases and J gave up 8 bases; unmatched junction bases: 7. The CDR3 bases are TGTGCCAGCAGCGTAGTGGAGGGGGCGGGCGGCTACACCTTC. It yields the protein CASSVVEGAGGYTF.

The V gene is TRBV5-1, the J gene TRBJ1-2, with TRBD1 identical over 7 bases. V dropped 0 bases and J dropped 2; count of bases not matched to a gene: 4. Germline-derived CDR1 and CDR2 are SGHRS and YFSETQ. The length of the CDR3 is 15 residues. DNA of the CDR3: TGCGCCAGCAGCTTGGGGGACAGCCTCAACTATGGCTACACCTTC. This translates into CASSLGDSLNYGYTF.

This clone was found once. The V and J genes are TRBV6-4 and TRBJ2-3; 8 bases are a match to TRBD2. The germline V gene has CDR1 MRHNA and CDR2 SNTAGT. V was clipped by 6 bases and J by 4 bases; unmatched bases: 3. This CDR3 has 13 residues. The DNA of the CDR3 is TGTGCCAGCAGCGGGGGGGAGGCAGATACGCAGTATTTT. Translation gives CASSGGEADTQYF.

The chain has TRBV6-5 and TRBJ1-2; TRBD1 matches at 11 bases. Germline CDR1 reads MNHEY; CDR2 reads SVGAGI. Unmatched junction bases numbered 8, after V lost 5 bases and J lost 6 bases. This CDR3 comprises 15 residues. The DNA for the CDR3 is TGTGCCAGCAGTCTACGGACAGGGGGCTACGATGGCTACACCTTC. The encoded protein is CASSLRTGGYDGYTF.

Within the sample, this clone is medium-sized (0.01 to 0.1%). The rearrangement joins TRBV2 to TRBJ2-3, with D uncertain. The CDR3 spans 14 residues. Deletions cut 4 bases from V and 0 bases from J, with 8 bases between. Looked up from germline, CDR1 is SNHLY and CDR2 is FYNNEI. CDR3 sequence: CASSAGFSTDTQYF. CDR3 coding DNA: TGTGCCAGCAGTGCCGGGTTCAGCACAGATACGCAGTATTTT.

This chain's CDR3 is CASPAGEFGELFF. CDR3 nucleotide sequence: TGTGCCAGCCCGGCCGGGGAGTTCGGGGAGCTGTTTTTT. The chain employs TRBV7-8 and TRBJ2-2; D possibly corresponds to TRBD2 (5 bases). This CDR3 is built from 13 residues. Trimming pared 8 bases from V and 7 bases from J, leaving 14 bases between. Germline CDR1 SGHVS, CDR2 FQNEAQ.

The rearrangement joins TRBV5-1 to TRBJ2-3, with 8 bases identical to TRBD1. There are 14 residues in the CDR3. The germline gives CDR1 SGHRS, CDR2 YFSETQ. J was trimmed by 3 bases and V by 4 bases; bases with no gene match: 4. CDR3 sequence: CASSETGGTDTQYF. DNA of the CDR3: TGCGCCAGCAGCGAAACAGGGGGGACAGATACGCAGTATTTT.

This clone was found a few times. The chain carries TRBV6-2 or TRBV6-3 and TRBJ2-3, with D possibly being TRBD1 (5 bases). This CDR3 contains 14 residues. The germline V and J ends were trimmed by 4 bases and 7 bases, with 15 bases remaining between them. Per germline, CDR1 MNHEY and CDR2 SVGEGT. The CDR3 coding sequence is TGTGCCAGCAGTTCCCTTGGACAATCTTATACGCAGTATTTT. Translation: CASSSLGQSYTQYF.

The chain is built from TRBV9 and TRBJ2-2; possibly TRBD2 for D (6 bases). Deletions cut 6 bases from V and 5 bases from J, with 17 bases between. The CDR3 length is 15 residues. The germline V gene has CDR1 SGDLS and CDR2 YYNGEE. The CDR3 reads CASTTRGSGTGELFF. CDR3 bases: TGTGCCAGCACCACCCGGGGGTCGGGGACCGGGGAGCTGTTTTTT.

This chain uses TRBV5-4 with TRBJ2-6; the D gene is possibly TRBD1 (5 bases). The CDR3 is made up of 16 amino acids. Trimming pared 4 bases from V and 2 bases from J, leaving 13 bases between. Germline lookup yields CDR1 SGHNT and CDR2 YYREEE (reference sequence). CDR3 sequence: CASSPQGGTGANVLTF. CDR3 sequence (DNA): TGTGCCAGCAGCCCCCAGGGCGGTACTGGGGCCAACGTCCTGACTTTC.

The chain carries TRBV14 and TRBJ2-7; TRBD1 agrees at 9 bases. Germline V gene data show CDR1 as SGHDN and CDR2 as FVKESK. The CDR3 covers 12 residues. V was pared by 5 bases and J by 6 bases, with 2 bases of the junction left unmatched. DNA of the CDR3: TGTGCCAGCAGCTCGACAGGGGGCGAGCAGTACTTC. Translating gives CASSSTGGEQYF. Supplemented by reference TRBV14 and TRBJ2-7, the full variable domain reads EAGVTQFPSHSVIEKGQTVTLRCDPISGHDNLYWYRRVMGKEIKFLLHFVKESKQDESGMPNNRFLAERTGGTYSTLKVQPAELEDSGVYFCASSSTGGEQYFGPGTRLTVT.

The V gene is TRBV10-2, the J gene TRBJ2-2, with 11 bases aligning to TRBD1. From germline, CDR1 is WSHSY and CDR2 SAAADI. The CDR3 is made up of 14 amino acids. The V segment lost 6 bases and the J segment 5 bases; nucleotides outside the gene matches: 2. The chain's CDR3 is CASRGQGATGELFF. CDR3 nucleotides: TGCGCCAGCAGAGGACAGGGGGCGACCGGGGAGCTGTTTTTT.

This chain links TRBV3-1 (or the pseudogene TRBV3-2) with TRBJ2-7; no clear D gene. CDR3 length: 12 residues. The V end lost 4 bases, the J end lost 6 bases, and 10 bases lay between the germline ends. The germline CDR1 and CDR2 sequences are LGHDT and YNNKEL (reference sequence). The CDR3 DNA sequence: TGTGCCAGCAGCCTCCATAGTACCGAGCAGTACTTC. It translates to CASSLHSTEQYF.

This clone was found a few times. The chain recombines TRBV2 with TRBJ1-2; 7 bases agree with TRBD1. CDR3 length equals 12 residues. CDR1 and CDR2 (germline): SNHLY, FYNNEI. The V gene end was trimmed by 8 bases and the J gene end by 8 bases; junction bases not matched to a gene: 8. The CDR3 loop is CASLLGGNGYTF. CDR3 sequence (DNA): TGTGCCAGCCTTTTAGGGGGCAACGGCTACACCTTC.